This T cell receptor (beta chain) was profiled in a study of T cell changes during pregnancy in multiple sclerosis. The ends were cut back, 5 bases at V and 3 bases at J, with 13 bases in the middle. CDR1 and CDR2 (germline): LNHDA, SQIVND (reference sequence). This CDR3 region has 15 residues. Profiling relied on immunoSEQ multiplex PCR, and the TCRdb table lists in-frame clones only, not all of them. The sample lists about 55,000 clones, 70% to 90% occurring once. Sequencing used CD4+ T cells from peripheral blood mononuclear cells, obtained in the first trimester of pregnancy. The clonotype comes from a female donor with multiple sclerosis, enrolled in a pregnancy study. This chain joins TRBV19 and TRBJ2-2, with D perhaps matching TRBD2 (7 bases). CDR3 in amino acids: CASSQGGVHTGELFF. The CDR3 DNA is TGTGCCAGTAGTCAAGGGGGGGTTCACACCGGGGAGCTGTTTTTT.